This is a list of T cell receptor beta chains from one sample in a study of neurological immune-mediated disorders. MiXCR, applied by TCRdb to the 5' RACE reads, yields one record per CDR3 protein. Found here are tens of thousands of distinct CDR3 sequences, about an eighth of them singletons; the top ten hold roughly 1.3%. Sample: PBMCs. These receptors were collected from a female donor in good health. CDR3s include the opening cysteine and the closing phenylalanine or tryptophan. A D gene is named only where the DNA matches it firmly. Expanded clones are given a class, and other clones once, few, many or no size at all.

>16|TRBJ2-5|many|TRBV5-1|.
CASSSGRSSGQETQYF
TGCGCCAGCAGCTCGGGAAGGAGTTCGGGACAAGAGACCCAGTACTTC
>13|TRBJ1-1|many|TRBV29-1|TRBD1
CSGTDRGNTEAFF
TGCAGCGGGACGGACAGGGGGAACACTGAAGCTTTCTTT
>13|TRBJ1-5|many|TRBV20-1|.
CSASTGDWQPQHF
TGCAGTGCTTCAACCGGGGATTGGCAGCCCCAGCATTTT
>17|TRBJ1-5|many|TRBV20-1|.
CSARRQQGLGSNQPQHF
TGCAGTGCTAGAAGACAGCAGGGCTTAGGCAGCAATCAGCCCCAGCATTTT
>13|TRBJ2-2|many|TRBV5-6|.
CASSLTGTGELFF
TGTGCCAGCAGCCTTACAGGCACCGGGGAGCTGTTTTTT
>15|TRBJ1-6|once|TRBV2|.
CASGPRYASNSPLHF
TGTGCCAGCGGCCCTCGCTATGCGTCCAATTCACCCCTCCACTTT
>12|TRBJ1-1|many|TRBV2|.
CASSQRNTEAFF
TGTGCCAGCAGTCAGAGGAACACTGAAGCTTTCTTT
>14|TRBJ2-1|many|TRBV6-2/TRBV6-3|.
CASSYGSSGNEQFF
TGTGCCAGCAGTTACGGGTCATCTGGGAATGAGCAGTTCTTC
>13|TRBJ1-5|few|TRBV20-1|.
CSASRQKNQTQHF
TGCAGTGCTTCCCGACAGAAGAATCAGACCCAGCATTTT
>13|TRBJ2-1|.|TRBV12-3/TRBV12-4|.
CASSLPGRGEQFF
TGTGCCAGCAGTTTACCAGGTAGGGGAGAGCAGTTCTTC
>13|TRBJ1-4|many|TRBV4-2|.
CASSQARDEKLFF
TGTGCCAGCAGCCAAGCTCGAGACGAAAAACTGTTTTTT
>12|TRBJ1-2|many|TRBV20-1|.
CSAKHRDYGYTF
TGCAGTGCTAAACACAGAGACTATGGCTACACCTTC
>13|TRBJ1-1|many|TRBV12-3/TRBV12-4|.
CASSRQGRTEAFF
TGTGCCAGCAGTAGGCAGGGGAGGACTGAAGCTTTCTTT
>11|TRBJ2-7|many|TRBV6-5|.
CASSRGQEQYF
TGTGCCAGCAGCCGAGGACAAGAGCAGTACTTC
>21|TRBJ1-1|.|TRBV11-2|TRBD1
CASSLVELGQGVIGKTTEAFF
TGTGCCAGCAGCTTAGTGGAGCTGGGACAGGGCGTCATTGGAAAGACCACTGAAGCTTTCTTT
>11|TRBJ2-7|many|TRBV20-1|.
CSARRADEQYF
TGCAGTGCAAGGAGGGCAGACGAGCAGTACTTC
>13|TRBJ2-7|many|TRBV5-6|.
CASSLEFTSEQYF
TGTGCCAGCAGCTTGGAATTCACGTCGGAGCAGTACTTC
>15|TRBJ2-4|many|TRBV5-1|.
CASSLALTGENIQYF
TGCGCCAGCAGCTTGGCCCTTACCGGGGAAAACATTCAGTACTTC